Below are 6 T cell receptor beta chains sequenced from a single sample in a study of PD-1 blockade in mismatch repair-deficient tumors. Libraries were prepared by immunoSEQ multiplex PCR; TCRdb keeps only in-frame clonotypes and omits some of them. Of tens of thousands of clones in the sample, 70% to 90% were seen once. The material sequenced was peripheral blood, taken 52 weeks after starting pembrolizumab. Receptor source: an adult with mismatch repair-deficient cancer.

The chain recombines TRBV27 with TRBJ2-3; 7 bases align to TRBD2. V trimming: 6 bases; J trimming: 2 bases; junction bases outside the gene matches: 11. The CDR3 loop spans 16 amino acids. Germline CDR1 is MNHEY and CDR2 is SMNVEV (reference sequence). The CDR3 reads CASRLTERGNTDTQYF. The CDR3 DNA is TGTGCCAGCAGACTCACCGAGCGGGGCAACACAGATACGCAGTATTTT.

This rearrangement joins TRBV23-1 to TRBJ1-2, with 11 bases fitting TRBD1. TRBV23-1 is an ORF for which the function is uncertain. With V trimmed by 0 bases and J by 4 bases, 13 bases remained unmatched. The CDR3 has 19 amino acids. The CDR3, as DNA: TGCGCCAGCAGTCAATCTTCTCCGGACAGGGGGCACTCCTCCTATGGCTACACCTTC. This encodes CASSQSSPDRGHSSYGYTF.

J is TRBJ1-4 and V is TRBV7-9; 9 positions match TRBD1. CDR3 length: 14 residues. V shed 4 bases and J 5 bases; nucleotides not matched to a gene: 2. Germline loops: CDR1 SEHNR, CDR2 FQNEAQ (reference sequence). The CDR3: CASSSGTGNEKLFF. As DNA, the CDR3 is TGTGCCAGCAGCTCAGGGACAGGGAATGAAAAACTGTTTTTT. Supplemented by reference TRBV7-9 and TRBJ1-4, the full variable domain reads DTGVSQNPRHKITKRGQNVTFRCDPISEHNRLYWYRQTLGQGPEFLTYFQNEAQLEKSRLLSDRFSAERPKGSFSTLEIQRTEQGDSAMYLCASSSGTGNEKLFFGSGTQLSVL.

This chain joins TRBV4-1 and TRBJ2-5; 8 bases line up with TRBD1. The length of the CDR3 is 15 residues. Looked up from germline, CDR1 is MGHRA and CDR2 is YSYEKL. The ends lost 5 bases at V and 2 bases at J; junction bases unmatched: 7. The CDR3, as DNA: TGCGCCAGCAGCTCCCGACAGGGGCCACAAGAGACCCAGTACTTC. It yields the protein CASSSRQGPQETQYF.

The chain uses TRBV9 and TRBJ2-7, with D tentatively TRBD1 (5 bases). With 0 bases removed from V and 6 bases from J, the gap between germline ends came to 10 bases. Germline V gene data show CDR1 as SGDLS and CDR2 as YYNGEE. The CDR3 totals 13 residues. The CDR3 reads CASSVVPGREQYF. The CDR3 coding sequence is TGTGCCAGCAGCGTAGTCCCAGGGCGCGAGCAGTACTTC.

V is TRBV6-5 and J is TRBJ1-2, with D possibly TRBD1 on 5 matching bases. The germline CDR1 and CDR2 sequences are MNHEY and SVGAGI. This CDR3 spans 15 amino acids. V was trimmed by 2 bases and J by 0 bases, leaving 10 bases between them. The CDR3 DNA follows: TGTGCCAGCAGTTACGGGGCTAGGGCTAACTATGGCTACACCTTC. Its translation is CASSYGARANYGYTF.